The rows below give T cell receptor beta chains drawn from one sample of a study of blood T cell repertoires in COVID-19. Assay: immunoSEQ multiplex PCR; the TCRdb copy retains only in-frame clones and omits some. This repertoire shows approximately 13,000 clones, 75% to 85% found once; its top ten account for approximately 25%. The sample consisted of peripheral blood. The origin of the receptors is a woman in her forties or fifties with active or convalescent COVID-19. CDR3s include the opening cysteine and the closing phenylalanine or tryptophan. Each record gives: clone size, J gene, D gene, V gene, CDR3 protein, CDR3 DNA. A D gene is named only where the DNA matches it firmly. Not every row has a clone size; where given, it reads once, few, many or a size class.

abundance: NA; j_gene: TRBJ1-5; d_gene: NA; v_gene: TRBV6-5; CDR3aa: CASRPTGIVDQPQHF; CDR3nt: TGTGCCAGCAGGCCCACAGGAATCGTCGATCAGCCCCAGCATTTT
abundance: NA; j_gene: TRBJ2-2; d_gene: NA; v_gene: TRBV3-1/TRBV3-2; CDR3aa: CASSQRTVTGELFF; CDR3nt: TGTGCCAGCAGCCAGCGGACAGTCACCGGGGAGCTGTTTTTT
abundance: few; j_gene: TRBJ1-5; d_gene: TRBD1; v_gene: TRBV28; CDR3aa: CASSLPWTGLNQPQHF; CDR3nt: TGTGCCAGCAGTTTACCATGGACAGGCTTGAATCAGCCCCAGCATTTT
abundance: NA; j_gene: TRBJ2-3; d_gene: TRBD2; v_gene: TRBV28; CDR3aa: CASTLAQTSGRSGTDTQYF; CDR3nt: TGTGCCAGCACCCTAGCCCAGACTAGCGGGAGGTCGGGCACAGATACGCAGTATTTT
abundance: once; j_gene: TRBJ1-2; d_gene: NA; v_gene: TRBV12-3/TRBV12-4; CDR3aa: CASSLGRFGYTF; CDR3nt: TGTGCCAGCAGTTTAGGCAGATTTGGCTACACCTTC
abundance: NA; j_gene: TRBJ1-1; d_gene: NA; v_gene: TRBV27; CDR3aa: CASRRVPVTEAFF; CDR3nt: TGTGCCAGCCGCAGGGTTCCGGTCACTGAAGCTTTCTTT
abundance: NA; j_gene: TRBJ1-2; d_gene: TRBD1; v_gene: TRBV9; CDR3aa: CASSPRAGTDYGYTF; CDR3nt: TGTGCCAGCAGCCCAAGAGCCGGGACAGATTATGGCTACACCTTC
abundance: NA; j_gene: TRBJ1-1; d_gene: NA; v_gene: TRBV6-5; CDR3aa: CASTRQNTEAFF; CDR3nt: TGTGCCAGCACCAGACAGAACACTGAAGCTTTCTTT
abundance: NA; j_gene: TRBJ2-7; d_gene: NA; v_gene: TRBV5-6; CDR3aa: CASSAYRSYEQYF; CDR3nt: TGTGCCAGCAGCGCCTACAGGTCCTACGAGCAGTACTTC
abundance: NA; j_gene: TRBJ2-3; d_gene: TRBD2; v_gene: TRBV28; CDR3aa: CASSLVRGTRGTDTQYF; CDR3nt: TGTGCCAGCAGTTTAGTTCGCGGGACTAGGGGCACAGATACGCAGTATTTT
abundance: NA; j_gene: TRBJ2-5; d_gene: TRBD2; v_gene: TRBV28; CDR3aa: CASSPWEGLAGGRPKETQYF; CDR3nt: TGTGCCAGCAGCCCCTGGGAGGGACTAGCGGGAGGGCGGCCTAAAGAGACCCAGTACTTC
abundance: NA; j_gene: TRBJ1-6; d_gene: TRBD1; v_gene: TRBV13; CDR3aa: CASSWQTGTGNNSPLHF; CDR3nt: TGTGCCAGCAGCTGGCAAACCGGGACAGGGAATAATTCACCCCTCCACTTT
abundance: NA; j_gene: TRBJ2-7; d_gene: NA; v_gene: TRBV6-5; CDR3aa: CASSYSVFPSSYEQYF; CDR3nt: TGTGCCAGCAGTTACTCGGTTTTTCCGAGCTCCTACGAGCAGTACTTC
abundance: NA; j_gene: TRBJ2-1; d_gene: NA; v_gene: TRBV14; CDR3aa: CASSQGYSEQFF; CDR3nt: TGTGCCAGCAGTCAGGGCTACAGTGAGCAGTTCTTC
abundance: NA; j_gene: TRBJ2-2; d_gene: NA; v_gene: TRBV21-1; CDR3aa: CATRQGLAGELFF; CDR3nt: TGTGCCACTCGACAGGGACTCGCCGGGGAGCTGTTTTTT
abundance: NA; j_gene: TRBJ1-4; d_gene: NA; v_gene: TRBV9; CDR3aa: CASSDTVLATNEKLFF; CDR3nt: TGTGCCAGCAGCGATACAGTGCTTGCAACTAATGAAAAACTGTTTTTT
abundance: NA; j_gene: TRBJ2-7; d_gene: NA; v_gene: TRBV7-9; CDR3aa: CASSLPDYEQYF; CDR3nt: TGTGCCAGCAGCTTACCAGACTACGAGCAGTACTTC
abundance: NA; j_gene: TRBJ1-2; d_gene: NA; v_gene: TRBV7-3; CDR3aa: CASSLVAGDHYGYTF; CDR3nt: TGTGCCAGCAGCTTAGTGGCAGGGGATCACTATGGCTACACCTTC
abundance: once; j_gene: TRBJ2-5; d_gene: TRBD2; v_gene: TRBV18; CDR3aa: CASSPLGTSGKETQYF; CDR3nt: TGTGCCAGCTCACCACTGGGGACTAGCGGGAAAGAGACCCAGTACTTC
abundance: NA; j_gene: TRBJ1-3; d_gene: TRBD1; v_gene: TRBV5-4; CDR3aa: CASSLQGVRNTIYF; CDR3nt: TGTGCCAGCAGCTTGCAGGGGGTGAGAAACACCATATATTTT
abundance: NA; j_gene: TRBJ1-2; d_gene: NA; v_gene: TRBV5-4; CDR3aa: CASSLVGAGHYGYTF; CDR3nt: TGTGCCAGCAGCTTGGTGGGCGCGGGGCACTATGGCTACACCTTC
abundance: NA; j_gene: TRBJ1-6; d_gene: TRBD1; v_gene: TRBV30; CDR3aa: CAWTDGTGTNSPLHF; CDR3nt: TGTGCCTGGACCGATGGGACAGGGACGAATTCACCCCTCCACTTT
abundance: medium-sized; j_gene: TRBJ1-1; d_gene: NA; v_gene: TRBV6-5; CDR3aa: CASRSTGLNTEAFF; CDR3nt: TGTGCCAGCAGATCCACAGGATTGAACACTGAAGCTTTCTTT
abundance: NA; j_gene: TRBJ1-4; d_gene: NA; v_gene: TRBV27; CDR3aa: CASRLTAGEKLFF; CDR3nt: TGTGCCAGCAGATTGACAGCGGGAGAAAAACTGTTTTTT
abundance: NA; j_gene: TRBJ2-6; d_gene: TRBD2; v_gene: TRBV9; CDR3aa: CASSQAGQPSGANVLTF; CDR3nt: TGTGCCAGCAGCCAAGCGGGGCAGCCCTCTGGGGCCAACGTCCTGACTTTC
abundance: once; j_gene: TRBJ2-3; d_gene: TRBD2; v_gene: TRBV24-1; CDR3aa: CATSLGGGASDTQYF; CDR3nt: TGTGCCACCAGCCTCGGCGGGGGGGCCTCGGATACGCAGTATTTT
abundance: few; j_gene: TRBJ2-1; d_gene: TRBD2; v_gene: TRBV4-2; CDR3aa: CASSPRGAGGPSNEQFF; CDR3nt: TGTGCCAGCAGCCCCCGAGGGGCGGGAGGGCCTTCCAATGAGCAGTTCTTC
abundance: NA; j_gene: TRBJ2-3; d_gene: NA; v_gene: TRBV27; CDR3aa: CASRGTYSTDTQYF; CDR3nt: TGTGCCAGCAGGGGCACATATAGCACAGATACGCAGTATTTT
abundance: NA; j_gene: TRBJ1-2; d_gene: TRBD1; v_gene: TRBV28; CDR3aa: CASRTGGANYGYTF; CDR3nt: TGTGCCAGCAGAACAGGGGGGGCTAACTATGGCTACACCTTC
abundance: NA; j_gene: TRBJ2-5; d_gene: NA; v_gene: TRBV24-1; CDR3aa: CATLTALQETQYF; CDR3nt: TGTGCCACCCTAACCGCCTTACAAGAGACCCAGTACTTC
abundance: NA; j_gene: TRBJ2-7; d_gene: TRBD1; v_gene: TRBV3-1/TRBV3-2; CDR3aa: CASSVHRGEQYF; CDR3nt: TGTGCCAGCAGCGTCCACAGGGGCGAGCAGTACTTC
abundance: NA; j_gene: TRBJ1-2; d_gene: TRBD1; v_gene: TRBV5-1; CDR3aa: CASSLVGGGGYTF; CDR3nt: TGCGCCAGCAGCTTGGTAGGGGGCGGTGGCTACACCTTC
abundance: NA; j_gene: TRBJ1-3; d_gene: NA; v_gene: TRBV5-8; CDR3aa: CASSRLSGNTIYF; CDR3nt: TGTGCCAGCAGCCGTCTCTCTGGAAACACCATATATTTT
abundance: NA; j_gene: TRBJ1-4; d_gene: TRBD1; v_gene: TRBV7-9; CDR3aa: CASSLAGQDPATNEKLFF; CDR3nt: TGTGCCAGCAGCTTAGCGGGACAGGATCCAGCAACTAATGAAAAACTGTTTTTT
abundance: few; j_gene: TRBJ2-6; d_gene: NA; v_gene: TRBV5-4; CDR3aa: CASSSDRGLSSGANVLTF; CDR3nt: TGTGCCAGCAGCTCGGATCGCGGTCTCAGCTCTGGGGCCAACGTCCTGACTTTC
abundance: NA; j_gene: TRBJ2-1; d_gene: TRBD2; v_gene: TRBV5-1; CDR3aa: CASSEGLAVYNEQFF; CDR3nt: TGCGCCAGCAGCGAAGGACTAGCGGTATACAATGAGCAGTTCTTC
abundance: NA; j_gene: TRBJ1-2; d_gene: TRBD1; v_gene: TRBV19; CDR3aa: CASSIDQWTGVHYGYTF; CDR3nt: TGTGCCAGTAGTATAGATCAATGGACAGGGGTTCACTATGGCTACACCTTC
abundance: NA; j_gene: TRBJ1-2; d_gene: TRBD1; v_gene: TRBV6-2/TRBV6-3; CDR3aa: CASSFQTDRGAGYTF; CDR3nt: TGTGCCAGCAGTTTTCAAACGGACAGGGGCGCGGGCTACACCTTC
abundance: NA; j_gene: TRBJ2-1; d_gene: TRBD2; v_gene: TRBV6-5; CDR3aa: CATTGLAGWGEQFF; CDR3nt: TGTGCCACCACGGGACTAGCGGGATGGGGTGAGCAGTTCTTC
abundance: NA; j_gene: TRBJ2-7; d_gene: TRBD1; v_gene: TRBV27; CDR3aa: CASSLYPPGQGAKKYF; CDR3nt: TGTGCCAGCAGTCTCTACCCGCCGGGACAGGGGGCGAAAAAGTACTTC
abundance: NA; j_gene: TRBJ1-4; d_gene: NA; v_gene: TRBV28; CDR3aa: CASSRGGGGEKLFF; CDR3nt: TGTGCCAGCAGTCGCGGGGGGGGTGGTGAAAAACTGTTTTTT
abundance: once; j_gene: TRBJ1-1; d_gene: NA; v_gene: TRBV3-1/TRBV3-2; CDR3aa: CASSLSDLNTEAFF; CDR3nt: TGTGCCAGCAGCCTCTCTGACTTGAACACTGAAGCTTTCTTT